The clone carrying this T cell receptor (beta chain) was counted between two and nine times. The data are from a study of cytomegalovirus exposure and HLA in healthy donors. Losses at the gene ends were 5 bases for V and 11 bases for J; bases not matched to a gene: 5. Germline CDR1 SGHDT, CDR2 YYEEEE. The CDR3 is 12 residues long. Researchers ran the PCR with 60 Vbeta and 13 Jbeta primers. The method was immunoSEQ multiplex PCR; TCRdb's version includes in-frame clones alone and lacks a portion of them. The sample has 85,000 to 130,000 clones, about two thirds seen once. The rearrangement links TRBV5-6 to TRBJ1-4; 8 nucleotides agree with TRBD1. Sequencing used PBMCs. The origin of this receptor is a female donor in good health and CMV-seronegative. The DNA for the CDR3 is TGTGCCAGCAGTTCGGACAGGGCCAAACTGTTTTTT. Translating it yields CASSSDRAKLFF.